Presented here are 2 T cell receptor beta chains from one specimen sequenced in a study of beta chain features in type 1 diabetes. Points from the study as a whole: A moderate, significant TCRB CDR3 shortening appeared in type 1 diabetes across four CD4+ subsets.

Their recognized antigens are unknown. Expressed TCRB transcripts were sequenced after all isolated RNA was converted to cDNA. Profiling relied on immunoSEQ multiplex PCR, and the TCRdb table lists in-frame clones only, not all of them. Of about 650,000 clones detected, over 10% appear once; the ten largest clones hold around 0.12%. Sequenced material: naive CD4+ T cells from blood. Receptor source: a man in his thirties or forties with type 1 diabetes.

This clone has more than one count but fewer than ten. The V gene is TRBV7-2, the J gene TRBJ2-1; the D is unclear. With 5 bases removed from V and 7 bases from J, the gap between germline ends came to 12 bases. Germline loops: CDR1 SGHTA, CDR2 FQGNSA. The CDR3 runs to 13 residues. The CDR3 is CASSLQLGNEQFF. DNA of the CDR3: TGTGCCAGCAGCCTCCAGTTGGGGAATGAGCAGTTCTTC.

The V call is TRBV27, the J call TRBJ2-7; possible D gene TRBD1, 6 bases. Germline V gives CDR1 MNHEY, CDR2 SMNVEV (reference sequence). V was shortened by 5 bases and J by 3 bases, with 17 bases between the two germline ends. The CDR3 is made up of 15 amino acids. CDR3: CASSLDRRPYYEQYF. The DNA of the CDR3 is TGTGCCAGCAGTCTCGACAGGCGACCCTACTACGAGCAGTACTTC.